This TCR beta chain derives from a study of T cells in Graves' hyperthyroidism and ophthalmopathy. Study-wide context: The authors collected peripheral blood at initial diagnosis, before any treatment.

This CDR3 region has 15 residues. After removal of 0 bases from V and 8 bases from J, the junction contained 12 bases not matched to a gene. CDR1 DFQATT and CDR2 SNEGSKA come from the germline V gene (reference sequence). Researchers amplified the TCR beta CDR3 regions from RNA transcripts. A set of HTBI primers served as the primers for a first-round RT-PCR of the TCR CDR3. In TCRdb, the multiplex PCR reads were re-called with MiXCR into one record per CDR3 protein. The sample lists fewer than 350,000 distinct CDR3 sequences, 21% occurring once. PBMCs were collected from an approximately 9.3 ml volume of fresh peripheral blood.

The receptor was isolated from a woman aged 45-65 years with Graves' hyperthyroidism. The material sequenced was blood. The chain joins TRBV20-1 to TRBJ1-2; 7 bases match TRBD1. The CDR3 loop reads CSARDQGGSSYGYTF. In DNA, the CDR3 is TGCAGTGCTAGAGATCAGGGGGGGAGCTCCTACGGCTACACCTTC.